The 12 T cell receptor beta chains given below trace back to one sample, sequenced in a study of OX40 agonist ivuxolimab in advanced cancers. Libraries were prepared through the immunoSEQ multiplex PCR assay. TCRdb took this table from immuneACCESS and kept in-frame rearrangements with V and J called. Such tables lack part of the clones; where checked against another copy, unresolved V genes explain under half of the gap, and the rest is unexplained. A total of around 70,000 clones appear in this sample, 82% of them only once. Clones ranked in the top ten supply around 5.1% of the sample. Source: CD4+ or CD8+ T cells sorted from blood, taken in a trial of the OX40 agonist ivuxolimab. These receptors all come from an adult with an advanced solid tumor such as melanoma, head and neck, liver or kidney cancer.

In its sample, this clone was seen once. This rearrangement joins TRBV20-1 to TRBJ2-7; 7 bases align to TRBD2. V was pared by 1 base and J by 7 bases, with 1 base of the junction left unmatched. The CDR3 is 11 amino acids. The germline V gene encodes CDR1 DFQATT and CDR2 SNEGSKA (reference sequence). For the CDR3, the DNA is TGCAGTGCTAGAGGGGGGGGAGAGCAGTACTTC. Protein: CSARGGGEQYF.

V usage is TRBV28 and J usage is TRBJ2-7, with D maybe TRBD1 (7 bases). The CDR3 consists of 15 residues. Germline-derived CDR1 and CDR2 are MDHEN and SYDVKM. Trimming shortened V by 6 bases and J by 2 bases, and 17 bases separated the two germline ends. CDR3 sequence (DNA): TGTGCCAGCAGCAGGCTTCAGGGGGGAACCTACGAGCAGTACTTC. Translation: CASSRLQGGTYEQYF.

This clone has just a few counts. The J gene is TRBJ2-7, the V gene TRBV7-2, with TRBD2 identical over 10 bases. In germline, CDR1 is SGHTA, CDR2 FQGNSA. Losses at the gene ends were 3 bases for V and 3 bases for J; bases not matched to a gene: 2. This CDR3 has 14 residues. CDR3 DNA: TGTGCCAGCAGCTTTACTAGCGGGGACTACGAGCAGTACTTC. Translating it yields CASSFTSGDYEQYF.

The V call is TRBV18, the J call TRBJ2-3; D perhaps matches TRBD2 (6 bases). Trimming took 2 bases from V and 0 from J, leaving 9 bases between them. This CDR3 has 15 amino acids. Germline V gene lookup returns CDR1 KGHSH and CDR2 LQKENI. The CDR3 bases are TGTGCCAGCTCACCATCTAGCGCGAGCACAGATACGCAGTATTTT. Its translation is CASSPSSASTDTQYF.

The chain recombines TRBV7-2 with TRBJ1-1; D possibly corresponds to TRBD1 (6 bases). The length of the CDR3 is 13 residues. Germline CDR1 SGHTA, CDR2 FQGNSA. V dropped 7 bases and J dropped 0 bases, with 9 bases sitting between them. In DNA form, the CDR3 reads TGTGCCAGCACTGGACAGATGAACACTGAAGCTTTCTTT. This gives the protein CASTGQMNTEAFF.

This clone was observed a single time. This rearrangement joins TRBV19 to TRBJ1-6; TRBD1 matches 10 bases. The CDR3 consists of 15 residues. V was pared by 6 bases and J by 10 bases, with 9 bases of the junction left unmatched. Germline lookup yields CDR1 LNHDA and CDR2 SQIVND (reference sequence). CDR3 coding DNA: TGTGCCAGTAGCATCCGGGACAGGGGTATATCACCCCTCCACTTT. It is translated as CASSIRDRGISPLHF.

By share, this clone counts as medium-sized. The rearrangement links TRBV11-2 to TRBJ2-1, with 13 nucleotides matching TRBD2. V was pared by 0 bases and J by 10 bases, with 9 bases of the junction left unmatched. The V gene's germline CDR1 is SGHAT and CDR2 FQNNGV. The CDR3 is made up of 17 amino acids. CDR3 coding DNA: TGTGCCAGCAGCTTAGATCGAAGAACTAGCGGGAGGGAGGAGCAGTTCTTC. Translation: CASSLDRRTSGREEQFF.

The chain carries TRBV4-2 and TRBJ1-4; D is uncertain. V lost 0 bases to trimming and J lost 5 bases, with 4 bases between them. CDR1 is LGHNA, CDR2 YNFKEQ, per germline. This CDR3 is built from 13 residues. Here the CDR3 reads CASSQDGNEKLFF. The DNA of the CDR3 is TGTGCCAGCAGCCAAGATGGAAATGAAAAACTGTTTTTT.

The chain is built from TRBV9 and TRBJ1-5; D not resolved. The CDR3 is made up of 14 amino acids. The V end was cut by 4 bases, the J end by 6 bases, with 14 bases between. The germline CDR1 and CDR2 sequences are SGDLS and YYNGEE. This CDR3 reads CASSPSGYSQPQHF. The CDR3 DNA reads TGTGCCAGCAGCCCATCGGGGTACAGTCAGCCCCAGCATTTT.

The rearrangement uses TRBV6-5 and TRBJ1-2; D possibly corresponds to TRBD1 (6 bases). From germline, CDR1 is MNHEY and CDR2 SVGAGI. This CDR3 is built from 14 residues. The ends were cut back, 4 bases at V and 4 bases at J, with 13 bases in the middle. The CDR3, as DNA: TGTGCCAGCAGTTCGTGGGGGGGCGTCTATGGCTACACCTTC. It is translated as CASSSWGGVYGYTF.

This chain links TRBV28 with TRBJ2-3; tentative D call: TRBD2 (5 bases). V gave up 7 bases and J gave up 1 base, with 9 bases separating them. This CDR3 contains 13 residues. In germline, CDR1 is MDHEN, CDR2 SYDVKM. CDR3 nucleotide sequence: TGTGCCAGCACCCAAGCGGGCACAGATACGCAGTATTTT. Protein sequence: CASTQAGTDTQYF.

The chain carries TRBV14 and TRBJ2-5, with D possibly TRBD2 on 6 matching bases. The germline V and J ends were trimmed by 4 bases and 3 bases, with 18 bases remaining between them. The CDR3 runs to 16 residues. Germline-derived CDR1 and CDR2 are SGHDN and FVKESK. This CDR3 reads CASSRGGGEGEETQYF. CDR3 nucleotides: TGTGCCAGCAGCCGGGGAGGCGGGGAAGGCGAAGAGACCCAGTACTTC.